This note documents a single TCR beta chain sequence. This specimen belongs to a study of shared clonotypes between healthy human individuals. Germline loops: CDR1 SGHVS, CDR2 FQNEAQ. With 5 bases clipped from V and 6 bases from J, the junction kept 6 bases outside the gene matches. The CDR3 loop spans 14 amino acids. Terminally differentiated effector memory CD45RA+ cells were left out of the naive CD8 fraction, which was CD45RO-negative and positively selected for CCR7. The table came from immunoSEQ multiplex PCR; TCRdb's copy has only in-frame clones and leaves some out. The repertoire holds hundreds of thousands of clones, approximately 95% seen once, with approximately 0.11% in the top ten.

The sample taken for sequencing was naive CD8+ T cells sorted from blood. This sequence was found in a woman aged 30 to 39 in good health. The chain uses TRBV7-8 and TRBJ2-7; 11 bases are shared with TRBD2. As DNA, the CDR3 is TGTGCCAGCAGCCCGGGACTAGCGGCCTTCGAGCAGTACTTC. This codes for CASSPGLAAFEQYF.